This T cell receptor beta chain was observed in a study of cytomegalovirus exposure and HLA in healthy donors. The PCR had 60 Vbeta and 13 Jbeta primers. Data came from immunoSEQ multiplex PCR; TCRdb stores just in-frame clones and leaves some out. Counted here are about 150,000 clones, about 87% occurring once; the ten biggest clones make up approximately 4.7%. Germline V gene lookup returns CDR1 SNHLY and CDR2 FYNNEI. The CDR3 covers 11 residues. V dropped 8 bases and J dropped 5 bases, with 10 bases sitting between them. This rearrangement joins TRBV2 to TRBJ2-7, with D unclear. The TCR sequence derives from a woman aged 25 to 39 in good health and CMV-seronegative. Sequencing used PBMCs. CDR3 amino acids: CASAIIHEQYF. The CDR3 DNA is TGTGCCAGCGCGATCATCCACGAGCAGTACTTC.